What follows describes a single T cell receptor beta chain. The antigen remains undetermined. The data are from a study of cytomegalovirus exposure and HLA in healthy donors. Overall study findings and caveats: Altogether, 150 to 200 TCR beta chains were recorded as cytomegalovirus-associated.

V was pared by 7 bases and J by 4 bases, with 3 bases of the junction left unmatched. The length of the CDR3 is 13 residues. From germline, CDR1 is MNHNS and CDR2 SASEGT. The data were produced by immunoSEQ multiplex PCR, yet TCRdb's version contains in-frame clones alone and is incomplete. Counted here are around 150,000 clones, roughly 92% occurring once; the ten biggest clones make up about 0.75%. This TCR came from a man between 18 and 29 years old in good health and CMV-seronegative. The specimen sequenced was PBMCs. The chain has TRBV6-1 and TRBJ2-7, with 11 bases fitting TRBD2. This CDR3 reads CASMGLAAYEQYF. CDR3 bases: TGTGCCAGCATGGGACTAGCGGCTTACGAGCAGTACTTC.